This T cell receptor beta chain was retrieved from a study of identical twins. About this clonotype: Its specificity is not known. It may be a read error: a sequence one base away is much more abundant.

The CDR3 sequence is 13 residues long. The ends were cut back, 3 bases at V and 0 bases at J, with 5 bases in the middle. Germline CDR1 is SGDLS and CDR2 is YYNGEE. Unique molecular identifiers were present on the cDNA, and a universal primer site came from template switching. TCRdb re-derived calls from the 5' RACE reads in MiXCR, one entry per CDR3 protein. The table has around 490,000 distinct CDR3 sequences, 14% seen once. Study results and caveats: The more abundant beta clonotypes in cord blood had fewer insertions, and memory repertoires did not show this. A partial confounding effect on zero-insertion analyses could come from invariant MAIT and iNKT cells.

This sample was also put to use in a study of yellow fever vaccine responses in identical twins.

The sample consisted of CD4+ T cells sorted from blood. The source of this sequence is a woman between 18 and 29 years old in good health. The genes are TRBV9 and TRBJ2-3, with D tentatively TRBD1 or TRBD2 (5 bases each). The CDR3 spells CASSGDSTDTQYF. In nucleotides, the CDR3 is TGTGCCAGCAGCGGGGACAGCACAGATACGCAGTATTTT.